This TCR beta chain was sequenced for a study of blood T cells in healthy people across ages. Donors each provided 9.5 to 10 milliliters of peripheral blood. Per sample, extraction of total RNA gave at least 6 micrograms in every case. V was cut by 7 bases and J by 3 bases, with 18 bases left in between. The CDR3 length is 15 residues. Germline V lookup: CDR1 MNHNY, CDR2 SVGAGI (reference sequence). Concerning this clonotype: Its specificity is not known.

Study results and limitations: With age, beta diversity per million T cells declined roughly linearly, significantly by roughly 40.

Alongside a J-beta primer mix, a sample-barcoded 5' primer served in a second PCR lasting roughly 6 to 11 cycles. MiXCR was run by TCRdb on the 5' RACE reads, yielding one entry per CDR3 protein. The sample includes about 1.5 million distinct CDR3 sequences, about 45% of them seen just once. This clonotype was obtained from a woman aged 18-30 years in good health. This sequence joins TRBV6-6 and TRBJ1-2; D is ambiguous. The sample consisted of blood. The CDR3 nucleotides read TGTGCCAGCACCGACCCGTCCGGGAGCGACTATGGCTACACCTTC. Translated, it gives CASTDPSGSDYGYTF.